These 23 T cell receptor beta chains originate from one sample sequenced in a study of cytomegalovirus exposure and HLA in healthy donors. Use of 60 Vbeta and 13 Jbeta primers characterized the PCR. This table comes from immunoSEQ multiplex PCR, and its TCRdb copy is limited to in-frame clones, with some not included. Altogether about 130,000 clones are present, 60% to 80% being singletons, with the ten largest covering around 2%. The sequenced material came from PBMCs. These receptors originate from a man aged 25 to 45 in good health and CMV-seronegative.

The rearrangement links TRBV19 to TRBJ1-1, with 8 bases identical to TRBD1. This CDR3 has 15 amino acids. J lost 6 bases, V lost 6 bases, and 12 bases had no gene match. Per the germline V gene, CDR1 is LNHDA and CDR2 is SQIVND (reference sequence). Here the CDR3 reads CASRPTDRGVSEAFF. The CDR3 DNA reads as TGTGCCAGTAGGCCTACCGACAGGGGAGTATCTGAAGCTTTCTTT.

This chain uses TRBV4-1 with TRBJ2-7; 8 nucleotides line up with TRBD1. The CDR3 length is 14 residues. CDR1 is MGHRA and CDR2 is YSYEKL in the germline V gene. Unmatched junction bases numbered 6, after V lost 6 bases and J lost 2 bases. The CDR3 DNA reads TGCGCCAGCAGTCCTGACAGGGGAACCTACGAGCAGTACTTC. This gives the protein CASSPDRGTYEQYF.

The chain recombines TRBV9 with TRBJ2-5; 10 bases line up with TRBD2. Germline lookup yields CDR1 SGDLS and CDR2 YYNGEE. Germline trimming cut 0 bases from V and 1 base from J; bases unmatched to any gene: 9. This CDR3 contains 18 residues. The CDR3 DNA sequence: TGTGCCAGCAGCGTAGGGGCTAGCGGGAGCCCCTCCCAAGAGACCCAGTACTTC. Its translation is CASSVGASGSPSQETQYF.

This chain uses TRBV7-9 with TRBJ1-2, with 11 bases identical to TRBD1. J lost 2 bases, V lost 2 bases, and 4 bases had no gene match. CDR1 is SEHNR, CDR2 FQNEAQ, per germline (reference sequence). The length of the CDR3 is 16 residues. This chain's CDR3 is CASSLTGQGANYGYTF. The CDR3 coding sequence is TGTGCCAGCAGCTTAACCGGACAGGGGGCCAACTATGGCTACACCTTC.

This clone was observed a few times. The chain joins TRBV7-8 to TRBJ2-7, with 7 nucleotides matching TRBD1. The CDR3 has 13 residues. Losses at the gene ends were 6 bases for V and 4 bases for J; bases not matched to a gene: 6. Germline V gene sequence: CDR1 SGHVS, CDR2 FQNEAQ. DNA for the CDR3: TGTGCCAGCAGGTTACAGGGGTTGTACGAGCAGTACTTC. The encoded protein is CASRLQGLYEQYF.

V gene TRBV9 combines with J gene TRBJ1-2; no clear D gene. The germline V and J ends were trimmed by 7 bases and 2 bases, with 12 bases remaining between them. Germline values: CDR1 SGDLS, CDR2 YYNGEE. This CDR3 spans 13 amino acids. Written as DNA, the CDR3 is TGTGCCAGCGCCTCACTACTCAACTATGGCTACACCTTC. Translating gives CASASLLNYGYTF.

The chain employs TRBV9 and TRBJ1-2, with TRBD1 matching 7 bases. The CDR3 has 15 amino acids. The junction had 7 bases not matched to a gene; V was cut back by 1 base and J by 4 bases. The germline V gene encodes CDR1 SGDLS and CDR2 YYNGEE. DNA of the CDR3: TGTGCCAGCAGCGTATCGGGACAGTCTCCCTATGGCTACACCTTC. Translation gives CASSVSGQSPYGYTF.

The V and J genes are TRBV27 and TRBJ2-7; D not certain. Germline-derived CDR1 and CDR2 are MNHEY and SMNVEV (reference sequence). V lost 2 bases and J lost 1, with 12 bases in between. The CDR3 spans 15 residues. CDR3 sequence reads: CASSLRGTESYEQYF. In nucleotides, the CDR3 is TGTGCCAGCAGTTTACGAGGAACGGAGTCCTACGAGCAGTACTTC.

The chain recombines TRBV6-1 with TRBJ2-1; 14 positions match TRBD2. This CDR3 is built from 15 residues. The V gene end was trimmed by 5 bases and the J gene end by 9 bases; junction bases not matched to a gene: 6. The germline V gene has CDR1 MNHNS and CDR2 SASEGT. CDR3 loop: CASSTGTSGSGEQFF. The CDR3 DNA sequence: TGTGCCAGCAGTACCGGGACTAGCGGGAGTGGTGAGCAGTTCTTC.

This chain uses TRBV5-1 with TRBJ2-1; possibly TRBD2 for D (7 bases). This CDR3 contains 20 residues. CDR1 and CDR2 from the germline V gene are SGHRS and YFSETQ. V was pared by 0 bases and J by 10 bases, with 32 bases between. The CDR3 loop reads CASSLAGTYSDGGSLREQFF. The CDR3 nucleotides are TGCGCCAGCAGCTTGGCAGGGACATACTCCGACGGCGGGAGCTTGCGCGAGCAGTTCTTC.

The genes are TRBV29-1 and TRBJ2-2; D uncertain. The CDR3 covers 12 residues. Germline CDR1 and CDR2: SQVTM and ANQGSEA. Trimming removed 5 bases at V and 6 bases at J, with 10 bases between. The CDR3 nucleotides read TGCAGCGTTAGAGAACCCGCCGGGGAGCTGTTTTTT. It is translated as CSVREPAGELFF.

The chain recombines TRBV7-3 with TRBJ1-1; 9 bases are a match to TRBD1. The CDR3 sequence is 13 residues long. J lost 5 bases, V lost 2 bases, and 0 bases had no gene match. Germline V gene sequence: CDR1 SGHTA, CDR2 FQGTGA. The chain's CDR3 is CASSLGTGTEAFF. The CDR3 DNA is TGTGCCAGCAGCTTAGGGACAGGGACTGAAGCTTTCTTT.

In its sample, this clone was seen a few times. The chain joins TRBV5-4 to TRBJ2-2; D possibly corresponds to TRBD2 (7 bases). Germline assignment: CDR1 SGHNT and CDR2 YYREEE (reference sequence). The CDR3 extends over 15 amino acids. The V end was cut by 4 bases, the J end by 5 bases, with 15 bases between. CDR3 sequence (DNA): TGTGCCAGCAGCCTAGGGGGAGGGCCTACCGGGGAGCTGTTTTTT. Amino acids: CASSLGGGPTGELFF.

The rearrangement links TRBV5-4 to TRBJ1-2, with a tentative D call TRBD1 (6 bases). The CDR3 runs to 13 residues. Trimming stripped 9 bases from V and 3 bases from J, with 15 bases between. Germline values: CDR1 SGHNT, CDR2 YYREEE (reference sequence). The CDR3 protein is CATRQVRDYGYTF. CDR3 DNA: TGTGCCACCCGACAGGTTCGTGACTATGGCTACACCTTC. The full variable domain, in which reference TRBV5-4 and TRBJ1-2 provide the parts outside the CDR3, is ETGVTQSPTHLIKTRGQQVTLRCSSQSGHNTVSWYQQALGQGPQFIFQYYREEENGRGNFPPRFSGLQFPNYSSELNVNALELDDSALYLCATRQVRDYGYTFGSGTRLTVV.

Turning to this clone: Other DNA sequences from this sample encode an identical CDR3 as well. The genes are TRBV6-1 and TRBJ2-1, with TRBD2 matching 12 bases. The J segment lost 4 bases and the V segment lost 2 bases, leaving 0 bases of the junction unmatched. The CDR3 spans 15 residues. Germline assignment: CDR1 MNHNS and CDR2 SASEGT. CDR3 residues: CASSELAGGYNEQFF. The CDR3 bases are TGTGCCAGCAGTGAACTAGCGGGAGGGTACAATGAGCAGTTCTTC.

The genes are TRBV7-3 and TRBJ2-1; no reliable D call. This CDR3 spans 13 amino acids. Germline loops: CDR1 SGHTA, CDR2 FQGTGA. The V end was cut by 2 bases, the J end by 6 bases, with 8 bases between. The CDR3 DNA sequence: TGTGCCAGCAGCTTAGGCCCCCTCAATGAGCAGTTCTTC. Amino acids: CASSLGPLNEQFF.

The chain employs TRBV6-1 and TRBJ1-5; 9 bases are a match to TRBD1. J lost 6 bases, V lost 2 bases, and 5 bases had no gene match. Looked up from germline, CDR1 is MNHNS and CDR2 is SASEGT. The length of the CDR3 is 15 residues. The CDR3 DNA sequence: TGTGCCAGCAGTGAACGCGGGACAGGGCGTCAGCCCCAGCATTTT. Protein sequence: CASSERGTGRQPQHF.

V usage is TRBV30 and J usage is TRBJ1-1, with D tentatively TRBD1 (5 bases). This CDR3 is 16 amino acids long. Per germline, CDR1 GTSNPN and CDR2 SVGIG (reference sequence). V lost 5 bases and J lost 3, with 22 bases in between. The CDR3 region has the DNA TGTGCCTGGTGCTCCCCTGCCCAGGGTTATGACACTGAAGCTTTCTTT. Protein product: CAWCSPAQGYDTEAFF.

This sequence joins TRBV9 and TRBJ2-5, with TRBD1 as a possible D gene (6 bases). With 4 bases removed from V and 2 bases from J, the gap between germline ends came to 18 bases. This CDR3 region has 16 residues. CDR1 and CDR2 (germline): SGDLS, YYNGEE. CDR3 in amino acids: CASSLNSGTLQETQYF. In DNA, the CDR3 is TGTGCCAGCAGCCTCAATTCCGGGACATTACAAGAGACCCAGTACTTC.

The V call is TRBV19, the J call TRBJ1-1; D might be TRBD1 (5 bases). The CDR3 length is 14 residues. Germline CDR1 and CDR2: LNHDA and SQIVND (reference sequence). V lost 2 bases to trimming and J lost 4 bases, with 11 bases between them. CDR3 in amino acids: CASSIRRGSTEAFF. CDR3 nucleotides: TGTGCCAGTAGTATACGGCGGGGGAGCACTGAAGCTTTCTTT.

This clone was counted only a few times. The V gene is TRBV7-8, the J gene TRBJ2-1, with 7 bases identical to TRBD2. The germline gives CDR1 SGHVS, CDR2 FQNEAQ. CDR3 size: 17 residues. The V gene end was trimmed by 1 base and the J gene end by 4 bases; junction bases not matched to a gene: 10. The CDR3 DNA reads as TGTGCCAGCAGCTTAGACGGGCGGCTAGCGGAATACAATGAGCAGTTCTTC. It encodes CASSLDGRLAEYNEQFF. Full variable domain (rest looked up from reference TRBV7-8 and TRBJ2-1): GAGVSQSPRYKVAKRGQDVALRCDPISGHVSLFWYQQALGQGPEFLTYFQNEAQLDKSGLPSDRFFAERPEGSVSTLKIQRTQQEDSAVYLCASSLDGRLAEYNEQFFGPGTRLTVL.

V is TRBV28 and J is TRBJ2-7, with TRBD2 matching over 7 bases. Losses at the gene ends were 6 bases for V and 2 bases for J; bases not matched to a gene: 7. In germline, CDR1 is MDHEN, CDR2 SYDVKM. This CDR3 region has 14 residues. The CDR3 region has the DNA TGTGCCAGCAGGCGGGCTAGCGGAACCTACGAGCAGTACTTC. Amino acids: CASRRASGTYEQYF.

This chain joins TRBV7-8 and TRBJ2-5; tentatively, D is TRBD1 (6 bases). V was shortened by 1 base and J by 2 bases, with 11 bases between the two germline ends. Germline V CDR1 and CDR2: SGHVS, FQNEAQ. The CDR3 contains 15 residues. The CDR3, as DNA: TGTGCCAGCAGCTTAGGACAGGCCCTTCAAGAGACCCAGTACTTC. This codes for CASSLGQALQETQYF.